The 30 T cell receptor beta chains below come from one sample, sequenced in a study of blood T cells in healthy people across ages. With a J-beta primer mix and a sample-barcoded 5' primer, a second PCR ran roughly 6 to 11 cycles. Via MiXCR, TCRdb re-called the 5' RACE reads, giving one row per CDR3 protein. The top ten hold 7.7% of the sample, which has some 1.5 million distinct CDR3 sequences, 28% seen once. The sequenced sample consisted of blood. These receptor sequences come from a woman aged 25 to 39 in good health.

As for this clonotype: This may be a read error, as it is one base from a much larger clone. As DNA, the CDR3 is TGTGCCAGCAGCCAAGTAGATGGGATTGGTGAGCAGTACTTC. Encoded protein: CASSQVDGIGEQYF. V is TRBV14 and J is TRBJ2-4; D gene uncertain. The CDR3 covers 14 residues. Germline V gene lookup returns CDR1 SGHDN and CDR2 FVKESK. V was cut by 1 base and J by 13 bases, with 17 bases left in between.

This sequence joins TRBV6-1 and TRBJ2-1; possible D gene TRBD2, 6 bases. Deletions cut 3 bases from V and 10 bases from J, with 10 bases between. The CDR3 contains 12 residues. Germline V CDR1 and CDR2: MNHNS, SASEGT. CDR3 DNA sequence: TGTGCCAGCAGTGACAAAGCGGGCGAGCAGTTCTTC. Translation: CASSDKAGEQFF.

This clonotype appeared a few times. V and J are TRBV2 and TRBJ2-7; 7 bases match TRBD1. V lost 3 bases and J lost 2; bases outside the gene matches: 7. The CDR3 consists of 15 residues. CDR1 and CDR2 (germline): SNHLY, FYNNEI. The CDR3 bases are TGTGCCAGCAGTGACCTGACAGGGTTAGCCTACGAGCAGTACTTC. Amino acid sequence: CASSDLTGLAYEQYF. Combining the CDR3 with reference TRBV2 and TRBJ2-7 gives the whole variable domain EPEVTQTPSHQVTQMGQEVILRCVPISNHLYFYWYRQILGQKVEFLVSFYNNEISEKSEIFDDQFSVERPDGSNFTLKIRSTKLEDSAMYFCASSDLTGLAYEQYFGPGTRLTVT.

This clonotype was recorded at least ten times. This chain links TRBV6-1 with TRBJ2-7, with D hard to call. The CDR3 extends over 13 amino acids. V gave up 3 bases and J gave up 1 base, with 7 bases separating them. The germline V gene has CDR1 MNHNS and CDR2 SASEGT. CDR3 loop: CASSEAGSYEQYF. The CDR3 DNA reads TGTGCCAGCAGTGAGGCAGGATCCTACGAGCAGTACTTC.

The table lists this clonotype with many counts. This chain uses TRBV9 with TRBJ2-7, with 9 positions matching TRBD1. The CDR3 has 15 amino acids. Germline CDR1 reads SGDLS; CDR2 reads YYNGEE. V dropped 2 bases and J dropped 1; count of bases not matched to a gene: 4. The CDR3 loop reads CASSVSTGGSYEQYF. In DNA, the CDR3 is TGTGCCAGCAGCGTTTCGACAGGGGGATCCTACGAGCAGTACTTC.

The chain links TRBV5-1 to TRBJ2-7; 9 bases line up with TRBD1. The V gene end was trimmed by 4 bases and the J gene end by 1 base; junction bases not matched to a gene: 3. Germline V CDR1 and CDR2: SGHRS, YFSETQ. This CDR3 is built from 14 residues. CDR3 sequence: CASSHRGPSYEQYF. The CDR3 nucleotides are TGCGCCAGCAGCCACAGGGGGCCGTCCTACGAGCAGTACTTC.

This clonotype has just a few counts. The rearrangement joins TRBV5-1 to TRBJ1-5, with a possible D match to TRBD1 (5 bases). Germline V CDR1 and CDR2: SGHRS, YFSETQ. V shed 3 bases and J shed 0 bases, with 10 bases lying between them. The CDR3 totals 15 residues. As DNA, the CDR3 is TGCGCCAGCAGCTGGGACTGGGGTAGCAATCAGCCCCAGCATTTT. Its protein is CASSWDWGSNQPQHF.

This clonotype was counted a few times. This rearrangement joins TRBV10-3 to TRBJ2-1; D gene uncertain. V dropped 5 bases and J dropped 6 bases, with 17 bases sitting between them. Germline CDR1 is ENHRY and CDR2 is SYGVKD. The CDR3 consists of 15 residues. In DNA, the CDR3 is TGTGCCATCAGTTTCAGTCTAACAGATAGCAATGAGCAGTTCTTC. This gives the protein CAISFSLTDSNEQFF.

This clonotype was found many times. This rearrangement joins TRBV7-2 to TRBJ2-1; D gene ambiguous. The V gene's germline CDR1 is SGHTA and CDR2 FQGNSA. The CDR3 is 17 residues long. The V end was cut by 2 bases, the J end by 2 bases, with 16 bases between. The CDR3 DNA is TGTGCCAGCAGCTTATATTATAGGGCGGAGACCTACAATGAGCAGTTCTTC. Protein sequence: CASSLYYRAETYNEQFF.

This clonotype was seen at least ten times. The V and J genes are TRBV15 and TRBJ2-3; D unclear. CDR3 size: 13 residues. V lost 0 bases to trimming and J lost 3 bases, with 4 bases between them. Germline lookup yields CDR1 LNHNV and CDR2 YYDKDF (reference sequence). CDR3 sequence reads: CATSREGTDTQYF. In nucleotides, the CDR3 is TGTGCCACCAGCAGAGAGGGAACAGATACGCAGTATTTT.

The CDR3 bases are TGTGCCAGCAGCGACGCGACGGCGGGAGAAGAGACCCAGTACTTC. Translation: CASSDATAGEETQYF. The chain has TRBV5-4 and TRBJ2-5; TRBD2 matches at 7 bases. CDR3 length equals 15 residues. Germline V lookup: CDR1 SGHNT, CDR2 YYREEE (reference sequence). Trimming took 4 bases from V and 3 from J; bases not matched to a gene: 9.

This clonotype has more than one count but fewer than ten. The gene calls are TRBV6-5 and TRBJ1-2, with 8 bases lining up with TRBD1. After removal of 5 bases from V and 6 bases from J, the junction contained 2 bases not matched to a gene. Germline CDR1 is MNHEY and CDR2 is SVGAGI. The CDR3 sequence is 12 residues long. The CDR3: CASSPRGHGYTF. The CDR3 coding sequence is TGTGCCAGCAGTCCCAGGGGGCATGGCTACACCTTC.

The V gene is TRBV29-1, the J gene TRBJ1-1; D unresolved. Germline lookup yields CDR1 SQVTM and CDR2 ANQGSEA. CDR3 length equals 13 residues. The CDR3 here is CSSSRVSNTEAFF. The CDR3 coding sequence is TGCAGTTCTTCGAGGGTATCGAACACTGAAGCTTTCTTT.

CDR3 protein: CASSFEAGREQFF. The CDR3 region has the DNA TGTGCCAGCAGCTTCGAGGCGGGAAGGGAGCAGTTCTTC. The chain carries TRBV7-2 and TRBJ2-1; D is possibly TRBD2 (6 bases). The germline gives CDR1 SGHTA, CDR2 FQGNSA. V lost 3 bases and J 10 bases, leaving 13 bases between the germline ends. CDR3 length: 13 amino acids.

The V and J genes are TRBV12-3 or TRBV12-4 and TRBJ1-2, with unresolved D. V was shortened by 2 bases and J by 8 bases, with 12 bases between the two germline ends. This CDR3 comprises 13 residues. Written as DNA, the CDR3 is TGTGCCAGCAGTTTATATCCGAAAGAGGGCTACACCTTC. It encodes CASSLYPKEGYTF.

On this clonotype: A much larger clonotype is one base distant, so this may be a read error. The CDR3 sequence: CASRTSYNEQYF. The DNA for the CDR3 is TGTGCCAGCAGGACATCCTACAATGAGCAGTACTTC. V usage is TRBV6-5 and J usage is TRBJ2-7; D uncertain. Germline CDR1 MNHEY, CDR2 SVGAGI. The V end was cut by 6 bases, the J end by 7 bases, with 13 bases between. This CDR3 comprises 12 residues.

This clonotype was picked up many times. CDR3 in DNA: TGTGCCAGCCGGCGGGATCCCTCCTACAATGAGCAGTTCTTC. Encoded protein: CASRRDPSYNEQFF. The J gene is TRBJ2-1, the V gene TRBV6-5, with a possible D match to TRBD2 (6 bases). CDR1 is MNHEY and CDR2 is SVGAGI in the germline V gene. V lost 8 bases to trimming and J lost 0 bases, with 11 bases between them. The CDR3 runs to 14 residues.

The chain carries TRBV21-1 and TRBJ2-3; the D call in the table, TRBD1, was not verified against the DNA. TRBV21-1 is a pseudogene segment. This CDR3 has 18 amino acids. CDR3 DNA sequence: TGTGCCAGCAGCCCCTATGGGGACAGGGGGCGGCACACAGATACGCAGTATTTT. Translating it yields CASSPYGDRGRHTDTQYF.

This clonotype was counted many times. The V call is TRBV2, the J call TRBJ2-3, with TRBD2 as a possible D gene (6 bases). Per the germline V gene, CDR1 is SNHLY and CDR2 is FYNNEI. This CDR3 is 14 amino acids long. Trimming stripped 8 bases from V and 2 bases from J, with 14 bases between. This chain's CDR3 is CASQWGDPTDTQYF. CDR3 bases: TGTGCCAGCCAGTGGGGGGATCCCACAGATACGCAGTATTTT.

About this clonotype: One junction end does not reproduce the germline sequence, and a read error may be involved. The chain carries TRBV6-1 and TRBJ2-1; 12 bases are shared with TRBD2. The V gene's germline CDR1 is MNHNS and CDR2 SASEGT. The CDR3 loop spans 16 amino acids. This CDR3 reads CAGRFLTSGRGHEQFF. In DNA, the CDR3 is TGTGCCGGCAGATTCCTGACTAGCGGGAGAGGGCATGAGCAGTTCTTC.

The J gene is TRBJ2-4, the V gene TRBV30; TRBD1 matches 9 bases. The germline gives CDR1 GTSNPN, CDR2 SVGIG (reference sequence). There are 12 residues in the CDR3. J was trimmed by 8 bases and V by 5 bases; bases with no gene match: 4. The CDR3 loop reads CAWDRGSDIQYF. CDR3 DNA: TGTGCCTGGGACAGGGGGAGTGACATTCAGTACTTC.

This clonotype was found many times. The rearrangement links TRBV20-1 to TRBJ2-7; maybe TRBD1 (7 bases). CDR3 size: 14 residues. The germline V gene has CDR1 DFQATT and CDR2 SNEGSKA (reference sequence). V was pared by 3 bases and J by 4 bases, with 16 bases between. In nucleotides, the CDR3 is TGCAGTGCTAGCCGTGGAGGGGGCGGTTACGAGCAGTACTTC. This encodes CSASRGGGGYEQYF.

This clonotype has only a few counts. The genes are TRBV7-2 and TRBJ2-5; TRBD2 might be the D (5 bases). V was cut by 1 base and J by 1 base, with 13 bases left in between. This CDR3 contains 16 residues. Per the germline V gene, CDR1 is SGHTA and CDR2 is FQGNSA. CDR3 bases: TGTGCCAGCAGCTTAGGAGGGCCACTAACCCAAGAGACCCAGTACTTC. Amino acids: CASSLGGPLTQETQYF.

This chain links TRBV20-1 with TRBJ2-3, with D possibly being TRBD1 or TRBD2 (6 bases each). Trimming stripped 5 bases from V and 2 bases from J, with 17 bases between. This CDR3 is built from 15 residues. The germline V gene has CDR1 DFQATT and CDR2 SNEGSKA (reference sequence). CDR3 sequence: CSAGGGGGFTDTQYF. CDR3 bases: TGCAGTGCTGGCGGCGGAGGGGGTTTCACAGATACGCAGTATTTT.

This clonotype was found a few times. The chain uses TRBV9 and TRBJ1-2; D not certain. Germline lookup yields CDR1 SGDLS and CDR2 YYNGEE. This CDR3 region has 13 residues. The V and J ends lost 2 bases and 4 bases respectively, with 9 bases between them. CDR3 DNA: TGTGCCAGCAGCGTGAGGGATACCTATGGCTACACCTTC. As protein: CASSVRDTYGYTF.

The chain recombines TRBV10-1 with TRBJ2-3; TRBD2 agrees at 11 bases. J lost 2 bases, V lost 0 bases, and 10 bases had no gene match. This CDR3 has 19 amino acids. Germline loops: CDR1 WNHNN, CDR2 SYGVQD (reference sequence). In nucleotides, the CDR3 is TGCGCCAGCAGTGAGTCTCGGTGGGGACTAGCGGAAAACACAGATACGCAGTATTTT. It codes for CASSESRWGLAENTDTQYF.

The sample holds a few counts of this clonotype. The CDR3, as DNA: TGTGCCAGCAGGGCCTGGGCCGTGAACACTGAAGCTTTCTTT. This translates into CASRAWAVNTEAFF. The chain uses TRBV6-6 and TRBJ1-1; unclear D gene. V lost 6 bases and J lost 0, with 11 bases in between. CDR1 and CDR2 from the germline V gene are MNHNY and SVGAGI (reference sequence). The CDR3 has 14 residues.

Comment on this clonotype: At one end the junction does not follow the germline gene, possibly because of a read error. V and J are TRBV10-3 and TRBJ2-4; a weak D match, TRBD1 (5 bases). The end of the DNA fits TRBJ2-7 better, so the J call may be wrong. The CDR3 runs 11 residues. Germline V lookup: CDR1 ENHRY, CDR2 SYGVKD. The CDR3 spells CATAPRGEQYF. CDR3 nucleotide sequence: TGCGCTACAGCTCCAAGGGGCGAGCAGTACTTC.

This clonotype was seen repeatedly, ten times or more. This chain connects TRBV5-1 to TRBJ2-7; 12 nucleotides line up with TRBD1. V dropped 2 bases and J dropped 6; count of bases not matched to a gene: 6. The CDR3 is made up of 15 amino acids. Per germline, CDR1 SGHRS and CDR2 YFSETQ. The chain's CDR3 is CASSFTGTGGGEQYF. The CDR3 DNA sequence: TGCGCCAGCAGCTTCACCGGGACAGGGGGCGGCGAGCAGTACTTC. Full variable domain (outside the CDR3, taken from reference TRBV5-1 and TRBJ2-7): KAGVTQTPRYLIKTRGQQVTLSCSPISGHRSVSWYQQTPGQGLQFLFEYFSETQRNKGNFPGRFSGRQFSNSRSEMNVSTLELGDSALYLCASSFTGTGGGEQYFGPGTRLTVT.

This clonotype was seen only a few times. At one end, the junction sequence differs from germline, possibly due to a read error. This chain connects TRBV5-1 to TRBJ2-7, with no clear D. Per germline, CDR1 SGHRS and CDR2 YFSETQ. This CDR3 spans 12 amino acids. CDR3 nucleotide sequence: TGCGCCGGCAGCTTGGGATTGAGGGAGCAGTACTTC. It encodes CAGSLGLREQYF.